This entry is about one T cell receptor (beta chain). This sample is drawn from a study of T cell changes during pregnancy in multiple sclerosis. The method was immunoSEQ multiplex PCR; TCRdb's version includes in-frame clones alone and lacks a portion of them. The table lists some 110,000 clones, around 90% of them singletons, with about 1.6% in the top ten. Trimming took off 0 bases at V and 4 bases at J, with 16 bases between the two ends. Germline V gives CDR1 LNHNV, CDR2 YYDKDF (reference sequence). The CDR3 spans 17 residues. The J gene is TRBJ1-3, the V gene TRBV15, with D tentatively TRBD1 (6 bases). Sample: peripheral blood, taken in the third trimester of pregnancy. The sequence was collected from a female donor with multiple sclerosis, enrolled in a pregnancy study. The CDR3 sequence: CATSRDRSAGAGNTIYF. The CDR3 DNA follows: TGTGCCACCAGCAGAGATCGGTCGGCAGGGGCAGGAAACACCATATATTTT.